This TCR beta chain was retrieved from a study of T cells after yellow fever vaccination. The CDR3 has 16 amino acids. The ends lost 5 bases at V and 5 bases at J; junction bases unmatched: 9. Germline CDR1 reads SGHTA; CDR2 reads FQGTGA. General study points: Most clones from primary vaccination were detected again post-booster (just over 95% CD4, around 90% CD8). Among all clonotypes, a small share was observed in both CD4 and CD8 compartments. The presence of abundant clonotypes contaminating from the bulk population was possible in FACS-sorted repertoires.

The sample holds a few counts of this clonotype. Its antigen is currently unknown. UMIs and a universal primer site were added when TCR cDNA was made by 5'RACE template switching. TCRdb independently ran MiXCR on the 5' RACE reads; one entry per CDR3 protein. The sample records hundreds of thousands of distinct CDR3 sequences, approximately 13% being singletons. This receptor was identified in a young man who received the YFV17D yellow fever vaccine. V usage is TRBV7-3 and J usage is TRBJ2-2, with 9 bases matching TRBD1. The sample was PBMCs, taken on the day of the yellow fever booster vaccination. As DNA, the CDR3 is TGTGCCAGCAGCCGGGCGGGACAGGGTTGGACCGGGGAGCTGTTTTTT. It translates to CASSRAGQGWTGELFF.